Included here is one T cell receptor (beta chain) sequence, with context. The data derive from a study of control samples from healthy donors and cancer patients. V was trimmed by 1 base and J by 4 bases, leaving 16 bases between them. Germline loops: CDR1 MDHEN, CDR2 SYDVKM. The CDR3 is 17 residues long. The repertoire was sequenced with immunoSEQ multiplex PCR; TCRdb's copy has only in-frame clones and lacks some. This repertoire shows about 220,000 clones, 90% to 95% found once; its top ten account for over 1.2%. The rearrangement joins TRBV28 to TRBJ2-2; D may be TRBD1 or TRBD2 (5 bases each). The receptor was isolated from a man aged 45 to 65 in good health. The sequenced material came from blood. CDR3 sequence: CASSLLVGTGGTGELFF. Here the CDR3 DNA reads TGTGCCAGCAGTTTATTGGTTGGGACGGGCGGCACCGGGGAGCTGTTTTTT.